The source of this T cell receptor beta chain is a study of OX40 agonist ivuxolimab in advanced cancers. Study-level information: Ivuxolimab, an agonistic anti-OX40 (CD134) antibody, was given to patients.

The assay was immunoSEQ multiplex PCR, and TCRdb's table has in-frame clones only and misses some. The table includes under 140,000 clones, roughly 89% detected once. Points from the study as a whole: In CD8+ T cells, expanded clones were on average more numerous than in CD4+.

In the case of this clone: The antigen is unknown.

J lost 7 bases, V lost 0 bases, and 5 bases had no gene match. The CDR3 has 15 amino acids. The germline V gene encodes CDR1 ENHRY and CDR2 SYGVKD. Autoimmune disease history or systemic immunosuppression led to patients being barred. Specimen: CD4+ or CD8+ T cells sorted from blood, collected in a trial of the OX40 agonist ivuxolimab. This TCR derives from an adult with an advanced solid tumor such as melanoma, head and neck, liver or kidney cancer. J is TRBJ2-2 and V is TRBV10-3; 7 positions match TRBD1. CDR3 nucleotides: TGTGCCATCAGTGAGTCCACAGGGGACGACGGGGAGCTGTTTTTT. As protein: CAISESTGDDGELFF.